This T cell receptor beta chain was documented in a study of CD8+ T cells in alopecia areata. Findings and limits, study-wide: Normal scalp showed lower clonality than lesional scalp, especially alopecia totalis/universalis. Within the top 100, expanded CD8+ clones significantly decreased with tofacitinib, as did scalp clonality.

cDNA serving as the sequencing template came from extracted, reverse transcribed RNA. Sequencing was performed with immunoSEQ multiplex PCR; in TCRdb, only in-frame clones are kept and a portion is missing. The repertoire holds around 120,000 clones, with around 56% as singletons. Concerning this clone: What it recognizes is unknown.

Looked up from germline, CDR1 is GTSNPN and CDR2 is SVGIG (reference sequence). There are 11 residues in the CDR3. V was clipped by 3 bases and J by 8 bases, with 10 bases between them. The sample's treatment: oral pan-JAK inhibitor, 5-10 mg twice daily. The chain carries TRBV30 and TRBJ1-2; D is uncertain. This sample comprised CD4+ T cells sorted from blood, obtained at week 4, from a patient treated with tofacitinib. The source is a human donor with alopecia areata. In DNA, the CDR3 is TGTGCCTGGAGCGCGGCCTGGGGCTACACCTTC. Its protein product is CAWSAAWGYTF.